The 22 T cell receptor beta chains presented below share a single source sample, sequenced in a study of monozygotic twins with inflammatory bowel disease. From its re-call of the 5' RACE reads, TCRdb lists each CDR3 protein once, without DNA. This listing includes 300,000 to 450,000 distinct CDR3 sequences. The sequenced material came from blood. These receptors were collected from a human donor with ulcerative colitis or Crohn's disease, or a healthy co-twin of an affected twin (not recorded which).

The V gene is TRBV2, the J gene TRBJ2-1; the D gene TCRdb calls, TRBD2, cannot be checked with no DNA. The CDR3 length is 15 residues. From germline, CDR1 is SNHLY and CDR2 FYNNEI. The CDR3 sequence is CASSVTSGGSDEQFF.

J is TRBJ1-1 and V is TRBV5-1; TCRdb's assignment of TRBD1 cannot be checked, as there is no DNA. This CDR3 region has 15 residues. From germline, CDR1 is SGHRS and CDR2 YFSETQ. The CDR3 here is CASSLETQGATEAFF.

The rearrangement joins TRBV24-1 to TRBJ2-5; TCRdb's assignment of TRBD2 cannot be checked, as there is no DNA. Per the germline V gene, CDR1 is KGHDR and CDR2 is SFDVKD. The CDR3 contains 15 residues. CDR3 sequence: CATSDLGLAGETQYF.

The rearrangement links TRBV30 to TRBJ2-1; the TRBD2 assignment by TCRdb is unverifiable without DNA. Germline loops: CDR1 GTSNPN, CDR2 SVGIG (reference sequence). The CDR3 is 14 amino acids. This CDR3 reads CAWSVPRRAPEQFF.

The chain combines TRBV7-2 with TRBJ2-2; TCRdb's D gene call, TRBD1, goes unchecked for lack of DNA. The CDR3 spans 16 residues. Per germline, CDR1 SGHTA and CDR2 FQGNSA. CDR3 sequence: CASSPRGGPNTGELFF.

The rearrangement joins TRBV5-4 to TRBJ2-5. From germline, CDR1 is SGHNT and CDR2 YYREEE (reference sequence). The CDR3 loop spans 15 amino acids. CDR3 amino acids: CASSLRQAVQETQYF.

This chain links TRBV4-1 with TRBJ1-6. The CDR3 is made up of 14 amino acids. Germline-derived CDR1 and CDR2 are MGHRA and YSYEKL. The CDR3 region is CASSQDRANSPLHF.

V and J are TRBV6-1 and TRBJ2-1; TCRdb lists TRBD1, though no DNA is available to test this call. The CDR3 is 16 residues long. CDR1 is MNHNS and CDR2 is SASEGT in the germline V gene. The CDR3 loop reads CASTKRGPRAGSEQFF.

CDR3 amino acids: CASSQERRAGGYTF. The chain employs TRBV4-3 and TRBJ1-2. The CDR3 has 14 amino acids. Per germline, CDR1 LGHNA and CDR2 YSLEER.

This chain's CDR3 is CSARDPGQGSYEQYF. The chain links TRBV20-1 to TRBJ2-7; TCRdb's D call of TRBD1 is untestable without DNA. The CDR3 has 15 amino acids. Germline V gene sequence: CDR1 DFQATT, CDR2 SNEGSKA (reference sequence).

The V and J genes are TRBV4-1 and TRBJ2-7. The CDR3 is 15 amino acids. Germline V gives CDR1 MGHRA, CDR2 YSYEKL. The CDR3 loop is CASSQDSGPSYEQYF.

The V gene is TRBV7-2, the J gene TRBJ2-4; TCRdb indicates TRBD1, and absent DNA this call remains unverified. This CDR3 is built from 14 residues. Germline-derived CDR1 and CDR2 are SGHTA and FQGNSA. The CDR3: CASSLGAGLNIQYF. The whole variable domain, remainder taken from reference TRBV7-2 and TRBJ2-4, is GAGVSQSPSNKVTEKGKDVELRCDPISGHTALYWYRQSLGQGLEFLIYFQGNSAPDKSGLPSDRFSAERTGGSVSTLTIQRTQQEDSAVYLCASSLGAGLNIQYFGAGTRLSVL.

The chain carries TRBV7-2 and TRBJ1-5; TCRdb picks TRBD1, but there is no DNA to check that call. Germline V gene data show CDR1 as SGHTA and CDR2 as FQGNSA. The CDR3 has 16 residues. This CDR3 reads CASSLGLKGSNQPQHF.

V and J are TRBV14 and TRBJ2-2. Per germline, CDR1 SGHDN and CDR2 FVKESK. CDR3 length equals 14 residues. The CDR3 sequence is CASSQVVNTGELFF.

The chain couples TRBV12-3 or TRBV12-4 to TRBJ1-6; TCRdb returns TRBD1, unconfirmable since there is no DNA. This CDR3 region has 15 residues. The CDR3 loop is CASSFGGLRNSPLHF.

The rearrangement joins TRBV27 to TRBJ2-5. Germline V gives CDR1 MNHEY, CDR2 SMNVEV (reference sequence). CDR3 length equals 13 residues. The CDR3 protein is CASSRAWGETQYF.

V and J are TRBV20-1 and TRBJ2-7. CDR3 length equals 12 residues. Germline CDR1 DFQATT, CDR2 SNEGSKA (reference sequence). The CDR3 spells CSARGSNYEQYF.

The CDR3 region is CSAKGVRDVPKSSYNEQFF. The chain joins TRBV20-1 to TRBJ2-1; TCRdb lists TRBD2, though no DNA is available to test this call. The CDR3 contains 19 residues. Germline V gene sequence: CDR1 DFQATT, CDR2 SNEGSKA (reference sequence).

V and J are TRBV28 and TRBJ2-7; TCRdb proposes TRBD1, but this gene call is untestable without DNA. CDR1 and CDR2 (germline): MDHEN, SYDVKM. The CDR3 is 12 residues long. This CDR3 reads CASSYRIGEQYF.

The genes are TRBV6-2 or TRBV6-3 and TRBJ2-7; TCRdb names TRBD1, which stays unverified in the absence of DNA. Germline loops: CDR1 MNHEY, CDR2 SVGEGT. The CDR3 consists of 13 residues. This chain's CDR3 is CASSAGPTYEQYF.

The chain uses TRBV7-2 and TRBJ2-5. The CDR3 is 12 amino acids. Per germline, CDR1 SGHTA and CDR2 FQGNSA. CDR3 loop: CASSQPEETQYF. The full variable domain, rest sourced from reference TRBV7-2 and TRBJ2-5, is GAGVSQSPSNKVTEKGKDVELRCDPISGHTALYWYRQSLGQGLEFLIYFQGNSAPDKSGLPSDRFSAERTGGSVSTLTIQRTQQEDSAVYLCASSQPEETQYFGPGTRLLVL.

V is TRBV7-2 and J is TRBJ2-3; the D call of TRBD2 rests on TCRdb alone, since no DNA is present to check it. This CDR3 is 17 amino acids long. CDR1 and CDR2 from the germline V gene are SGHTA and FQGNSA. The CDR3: CASSLPSGASLPDTQYF. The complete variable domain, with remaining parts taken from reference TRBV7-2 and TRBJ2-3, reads GAGVSQSPSNKVTEKGKDVELRCDPISGHTALYWYRQSLGQGLEFLIYFQGNSAPDKSGLPSDRFSAERTGGSVSTLTIQRTQQEDSAVYLCASSLPSGASLPDTQYFGPGTRLTVL.